The T cell receptor (beta chain) described here comes from a study of blood T cell repertoires in COVID-19 (dated by TCRdb to 2018 to 2020). Study-level background: Collaborator samples came from the United States, Italy and Spain and covered acute and convalescent phases of COVID-19. The prospective study material was composed of cDNA or gDNA derived from T cells, B-cell-depleted T cells, or PBMCs. Deeply sampled blood TCRbeta repertoires from subjects exposed to, actively infected with, or recovered from COVID-19 were included in the dataset. A freely available public database, intended as a resource for researchers studying the immune response to SARS-CoV-2, is where the repertoires were released. Samples were obtained from the ongoing ImmuneRACE study (first 160 participants) and from 1,254 subjects provided by 6 global collaborators. A de-identified subject ID, COVID-19 status, age in years and sex were almost always included in the sample metadata. HLA class I and class II types, where available, came from metadata supplied by the sample provider rather than from assay-based typing. The investigation overall reported the following: The quantity of clinical and demographic metadata differed by source and by participant and was supplied without curation.

The collaborating institutions used their own protocols to collect whole blood in K2EDTA tubes. For TCRbeta analysis, collaborators shipped samples in one of three forms: frozen whole blood, isolated PBMCs, or DNA extracted from either of those sample types. TCRbeta CDR3 regions were amplified from genomic DNA using the immunoSEQ Assay, a bias-controlled multiplex PCR. Per the original workflow: Nucleated cell counts per sample were estimated from amplification of reference gene primers within the assay. Sequence reads were collapsed and filtered to measure the absolute abundance of every unique TCRbeta CDR3 rearrangement. For each sample, productive Simpson clonality was calculated by taking the square root of Simpson's diversity index across productive rearrangements. Sourced from immuneACCESS, this table was stored by TCRdb with only in-frame sequences that have V and J called. A share of the clones is absent; for the studies checked, an unresolved V gene accounts for under half, and the remainder has no known explanation. That table is the source of V, J and clone size, and D and trimming were worked out from the DNA. Recorded for this sample are 100,000 to 150,000 clones; approximately 80% of them occurred a single time. The ten largest clones take up 16% of the sample.

Remarks on this clone: Its antigen remains undetermined. Per-nucleotide qualities are absent, and no much larger clonotype sits a single base away.

V sheds 7 bases and J sheds 2 bases, leaving 18 bases between their ends. CDR1 and CDR2, looked up from the germline V gene, are MNHEY and SVGAGI. The CDR3 numbers 15 residues from cysteine through phenylalanine. The CDR3 DNA has 45 bases and is translated from base 1. The chain is assembled from TRBV6-5 and TRBJ2-7; too little of a D gene remains to name it. Sequencing input: peripheral blood. This receptor was taken from a woman in her fifties or sixties with acute or convalescent COVID-19. The DNA sequence is as follows: TGTGCCAGCAAATATCTTCCTGGGCAGGCCTACGAGCAGTACTTC. The encoded protein is CASKYLPGQAYEQYF.